Below, 5 T cell receptor beta chains from the same sample are listed, as sequenced in a study of cytomegalovirus exposure and HLA in healthy donors. 60 Vbeta and 13 Jbeta primers were used in PCR. Sequenced by immunoSEQ multiplex PCR; TCRdb stores in-frame clones only, minus some. The sample carries some 160,000 clones, approximately 78% recorded once. The sample consisted of PBMCs. These receptors all stem from a male donor in good health and CMV-seronegative.

This rearrangement joins TRBV11-3 to TRBJ2-2, with 16 bases fitting TRBD2. V was clipped by 4 bases and J by 4 bases; unmatched bases: 6. Germline V gene sequence: CDR1 SGHNT, CDR2 YENEEA. The CDR3 has 18 residues. CDR3 loop: CASSSGLAGGPGTGELFF. CDR3 nucleotide sequence: TGTGCCAGCAGCTCGGGACTAGCGGGAGGGCCAGGCACCGGGGAGCTGTTTTTT.

V gene TRBV27 combines with J gene TRBJ2-7; TRBD1 matches at 7 bases. Germline CDR1 is MNHEY and CDR2 is SMNVEV (reference sequence). CDR3 length equals 15 residues. Germline trimming cut 4 bases from V and 2 bases from J; bases unmatched to any gene: 8. The CDR3 DNA reads as TGTGCCAGCAGTTCAACAGGGGTTGCAACCTACGAGCAGTACTTC. Its translation is CASSSTGVATYEQYF.

This sequence joins TRBV6-1 and TRBJ2-3; no clear D gene. Germline CDR1 reads MNHNS; CDR2 reads SASEGT. CDR3 length equals 13 residues. V lost 3 bases, J lost 8 bases, and 12 bases lay in between. The CDR3 loop reads CASSENLLGTQYF. CDR3 coding DNA: TGTGCCAGCAGTGAGAACTTACTCGGTACGCAGTATTTT.

For this clone: At one boundary the junction diverges from the germline segment, which might be a read error. The rearrangement uses TRBV7-7 and TRBJ2-5; TRBD1 might be the D (6 bases). CDR1 and CDR2 (germline): SSHAT, FNYEAQ (reference sequence). This CDR3 is built from 14 residues. The CDR3, as DNA: TGTGCTAGCAGCTCGACAGGTTTCGGAGAGACCCAGTACTTC. As protein: CASSSTGFGETQYF.

This chain connects TRBV6-5 to TRBJ2-7; 8 nucleotides match TRBD1. CDR1 and CDR2 (germline): MNHEY, SVGAGI. The CDR3 runs 14 residues. V lost 5 bases, J lost 0 bases, and 3 bases stayed unmatched. DNA for the CDR3: TGTGCCAGCAGTCGACAGGGGCCCTCCTACGAGCAGTACTTC. This sequence encodes CASSRQGPSYEQYF.